The clone carrying this T cell receptor beta chain was observed a few times. Time point reported: pre-sensitization, week 0. Treatment reported: therapeutic diphenylcyclopropenone sensitization with weekly scalp DPC. Using its own MiXCR run on the RACE reads, TCRdb lists one record per CDR3 protein. The sample yields more than 250,000 distinct CDR3 sequences, about 9.4% seen once. In germline, CDR1 is SGHDT, CDR2 YYEEEE. The V end lost 4 bases, the J end lost 1 base, and 17 bases lay between the germline ends. The CDR3 is made up of 16 amino acids. The data are from a study of human T cells and chemical hapten exposure. Study-level information: 2% DPC was applied to approximately 2 cm by approximately 2 cm of upper inner arm skin for sensitization.

The sequence was obtained from a middle-aged woman with alopecia areata. Some clones in this sample may be carry-over from other donors' samples. The genes are TRBV5-6 and TRBJ2-5, with D tentatively TRBD1 (6 bases). Specimen: whole blood, collected in connection with sensitization to the hapten diphenylcyclopropenone (DPC). The CDR3 region is CASSELGTQTQETQYF. CDR3 nucleotides: TGTGCCAGCAGCGAGTTAGGGACACAGACCCAAGAGACCCAGTACTTC.